This T cell receptor beta chain originates from a study of T cells in tuberculosis (dated by TCRdb to about 2018). A note on the overall study: The study combined CD1B tetramers and high-throughput TCR immunosequencing to characterize T cells specific for the mycobacterial lipid antigen glucose monomycolate (GMM). Study-level results and caveats: The stringent sort gate may have missed T cells binding the CD1B-GMM tetramer with low affinity.

Because TCR-alpha and TCR-beta chains were sequenced unpaired, no chain pairing information was available. The immunoSEQ multiplex PCR assay was used to generate TCR libraries, with TCR-beta and/or TCR-alpha/delta assays applied to each sample. Amplified TCR libraries were sequenced on the Illumina high-throughput platform. For the original study's pipeline: Clustering and dimensionality reduction relied on pairwise TCRdist distances among GMM-specific receptors from T cells that were either sorted ex vivo or expanded in vitro. Sequence motifs, defined by gene usage and CDR3 content, were tested for enrichment in tetramer-positive compared with tetramer-negative populations. TCRdb carries this immuneACCESS record with in-frame sequences only. Its versions omit some clonotypes, under half of them owing to an unresolved V gene in the studies checked, with the rest unexplained. V, J and clone size were drawn from that table, and D and trimming were deduced from the DNA. The sample table contains approximately 100,000 clones; only one count was recorded for about nine tenths of them. 1.9% of the sample lies in the top ten.

V ends up 3 bases short and J 2 bases short, with an unmatched junction base count of 16. The germline V gene provides CDR1 LGHNA and CDR2 YNFKEQ. Including the terminal cysteine and phenylalanine, the CDR3 comprises 19 residues. CDR3 DNA is the only sequence kept; it has 57 bases, read in frame from the first base. PBMC were thawed, rested overnight, stained with a GMM-loaded CD1B tetramer, a Live/Dead dye and anti-CD3, and then sorted on a FACS Aria II. C32 glucose monomycolate purified from Rhodococcus equi was loaded onto CD1B tetramers. Before cryopreservation, the PBMC later used for tetramer sorting had been depleted of CD14-expressing monocytes as part of a separate study. Around 100,000 tetramer-negative cells were sorted from each donor and analyzed alongside the tetramer-positive cells. GMM-loaded CD1B tetramers were used to sort antigen-specific T cells from a few healthy South African adults.

On this clone: No base-level quality is on record; no much larger clone is a single base apart.

This clonotype was sampled from an adult woman with latent tuberculosis. The chain uses TRBV4-2 and TRBJ1-5; 7 bases in the middle match TRBD1. Sequencing was carried out using CD1b-GMM tetramer-negative cells sorted from PBMCs. The cell subset or site label here, explained by the study, means: T cells not binding CD1B-GMM tetramer, sorted from same donor. The CDR3 protein sequence reads: CASSHSETGRIRRNQPQHF. The bases are TGTGCCAGCAGCCACAGCGAGACAGGGAGGATTCGGCGCAATCAGCCCCAGCATTTT.